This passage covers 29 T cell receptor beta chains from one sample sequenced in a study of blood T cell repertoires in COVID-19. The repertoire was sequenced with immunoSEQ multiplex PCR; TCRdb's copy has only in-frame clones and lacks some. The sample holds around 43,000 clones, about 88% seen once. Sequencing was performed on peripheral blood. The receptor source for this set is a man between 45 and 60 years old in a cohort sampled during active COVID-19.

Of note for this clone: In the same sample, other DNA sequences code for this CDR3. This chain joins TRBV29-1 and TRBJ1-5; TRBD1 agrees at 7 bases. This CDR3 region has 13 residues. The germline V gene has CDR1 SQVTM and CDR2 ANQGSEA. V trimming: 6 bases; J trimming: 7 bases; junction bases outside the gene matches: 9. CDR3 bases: TGCAGCGTAAGGAAGGGGGCCGGGCAGCCCCAGCATTTT. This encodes CSVRKGAGQPQHF. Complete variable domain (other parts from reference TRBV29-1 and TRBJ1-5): SAVISQKPSRDICQRGTSLTIQCQVDSQVTMMFWYRQQPGQSLTLIATANQGSEATYESGFVIDKFPISRPNLTFSTLTVSNMSPEDSSIYLCSVRKGAGQPQHFGDGTRLSIL.

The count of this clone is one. The CDR3 nucleotides are TGTGCCAGCAGTTCCACAGGATATAACATTCAGTACTTC. It is translated as CASSSTGYNIQYF. The gene calls are TRBV27 and TRBJ2-4; a possible D gene is TRBD1 (5 bases). Germline V gives CDR1 MNHEY, CDR2 SMNVEV (reference sequence). The CDR3 contains 13 residues. With 4 bases removed from V and 7 bases from J, the gap between germline ends came to 11 bases.

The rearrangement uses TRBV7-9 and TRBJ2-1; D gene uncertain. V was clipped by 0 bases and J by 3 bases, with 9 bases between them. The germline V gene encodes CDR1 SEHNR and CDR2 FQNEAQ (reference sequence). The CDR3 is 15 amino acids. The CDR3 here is CASSLADSYYNEQFF. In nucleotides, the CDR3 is TGTGCCAGCAGCTTAGCGGATAGCTACTACAATGAGCAGTTCTTC. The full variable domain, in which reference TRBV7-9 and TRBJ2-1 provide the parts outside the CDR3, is DTGVSQNPRHKITKRGQNVTFRCDPISEHNRLYWYRQTLGQGPEFLTYFQNEAQLEKSRLLSDRFSAERPKGSFSTLEIQRTEQGDSAMYLCASSLADSYYNEQFFGPGTRLTVL.

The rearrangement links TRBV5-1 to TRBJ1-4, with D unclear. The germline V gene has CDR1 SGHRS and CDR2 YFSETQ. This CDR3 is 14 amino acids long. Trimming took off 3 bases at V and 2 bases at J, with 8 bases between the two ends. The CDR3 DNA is TGCGCCAGCAGCTCGGGGAGGACTAATGAAAAACTGTTTTTT. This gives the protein CASSSGRTNEKLFF. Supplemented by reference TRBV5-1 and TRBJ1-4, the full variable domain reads KAGVTQTPRYLIKTRGQQVTLSCSPISGHRSVSWYQQTPGQGLQFLFEYFSETQRNKGNFPGRFSGRQFSNSRSEMNVSTLELGDSALYLCASSSGRTNEKLFFGSGTQLSVL.

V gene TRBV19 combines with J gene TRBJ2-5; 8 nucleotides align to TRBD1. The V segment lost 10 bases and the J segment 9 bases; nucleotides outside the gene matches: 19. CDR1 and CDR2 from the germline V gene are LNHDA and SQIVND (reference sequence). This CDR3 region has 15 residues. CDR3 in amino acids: CATRDRWLMGGPQYF. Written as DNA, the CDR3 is TGTGCCACCCGGGACAGGTGGTTAATGGGTGGCCCCCAGTACTTC.

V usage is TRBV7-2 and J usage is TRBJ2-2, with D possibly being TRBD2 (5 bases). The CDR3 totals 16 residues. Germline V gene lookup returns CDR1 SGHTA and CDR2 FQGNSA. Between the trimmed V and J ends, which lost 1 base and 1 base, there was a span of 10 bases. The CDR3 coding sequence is TGTGCCAGCAGCTTAGTTTTGCGGGTGAACACCGGGGAGCTGTTTTTT. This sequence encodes CASSLVLRVNTGELFF.

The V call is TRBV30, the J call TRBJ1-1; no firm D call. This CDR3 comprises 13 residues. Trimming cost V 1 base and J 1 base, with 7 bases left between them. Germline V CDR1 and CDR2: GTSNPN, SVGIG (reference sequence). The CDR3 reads CAWSGGQNTEAFF. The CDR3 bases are TGTGCCTGGAGTGGTGGGCAGAACACTGAAGCTTTCTTT.

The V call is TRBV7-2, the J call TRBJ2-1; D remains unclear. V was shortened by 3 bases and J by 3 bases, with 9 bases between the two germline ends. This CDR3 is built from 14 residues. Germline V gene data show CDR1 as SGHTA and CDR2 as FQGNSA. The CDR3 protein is CASSFRRLYNEQFF. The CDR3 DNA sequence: TGTGCCAGCAGCTTCCGGCGACTCTACAATGAGCAGTTCTTC.

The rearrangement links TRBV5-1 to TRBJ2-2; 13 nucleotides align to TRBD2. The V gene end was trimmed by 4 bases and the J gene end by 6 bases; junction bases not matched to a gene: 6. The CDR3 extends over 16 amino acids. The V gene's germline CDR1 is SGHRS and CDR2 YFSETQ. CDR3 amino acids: CASSEPLAGGPGELFF. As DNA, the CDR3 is TGCGCCAGCAGCGAACCACTAGCGGGGGGGCCCGGGGAGCTGTTTTTT.

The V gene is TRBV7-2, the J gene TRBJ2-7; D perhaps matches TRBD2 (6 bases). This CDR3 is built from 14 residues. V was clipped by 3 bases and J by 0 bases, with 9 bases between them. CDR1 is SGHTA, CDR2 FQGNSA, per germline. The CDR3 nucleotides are TGTGCCAGCAGCTTTAGCGGATACTCCTACGAGCAGTACTTC. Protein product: CASSFSGYSYEQYF.

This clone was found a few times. CDR3 sequence: CASSLDRAYGYTF. The CDR3 nucleotides read TGTGCCAGCAGCCTTGACAGGGCCTATGGCTACACCTTC. The V call is TRBV7-9, the J call TRBJ1-2, with 7 bases matching TRBD1. CDR3 size: 13 residues. Trimming at V came to 5 bases and at J to 4 bases, leaving 4 bases not matched to a gene. Germline CDR1 SEHNR, CDR2 FQNEAQ (reference sequence). Full variable domain (remainder filled in from reference TRBV7-9 and TRBJ1-2): DTGVSQNPRHKITKRGQNVTFRCDPISEHNRLYWYRQTLGQGPEFLTYFQNEAQLEKSRLLSDRFSAERPKGSFSTLEIQRTEQGDSAMYLCASSLDRAYGYTFGSGTRLTVV.

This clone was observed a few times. The CDR3: CASSDSTAGTDTQYF. The CDR3 nucleotides are TGTGCCAGCAGTGACTCGACCGCGGGCACAGATACGCAGTATTTT. This chain links TRBV6-4 with TRBJ2-3; no firm D call. Germline V lookup: CDR1 MRHNA, CDR2 SNTAGT. This CDR3 has 15 residues. V was clipped by 0 bases and J by 1 base, with 8 bases between them.

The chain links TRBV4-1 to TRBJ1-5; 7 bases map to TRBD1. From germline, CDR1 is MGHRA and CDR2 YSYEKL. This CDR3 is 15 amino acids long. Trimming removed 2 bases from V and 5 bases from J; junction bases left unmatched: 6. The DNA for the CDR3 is TGCGCCAGCAGCCAAACGGTCCAGGGGGATCAGCCCCAGCATTTT. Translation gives CASSQTVQGDQPQHF.

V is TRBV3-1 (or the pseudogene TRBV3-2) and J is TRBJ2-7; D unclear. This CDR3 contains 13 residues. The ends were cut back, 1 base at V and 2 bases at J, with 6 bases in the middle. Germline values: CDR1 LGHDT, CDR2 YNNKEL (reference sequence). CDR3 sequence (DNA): TGTGCCAGCAGCCAAGTAGAAACCTACGAGCAGTACTTC. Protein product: CASSQVETYEQYF.

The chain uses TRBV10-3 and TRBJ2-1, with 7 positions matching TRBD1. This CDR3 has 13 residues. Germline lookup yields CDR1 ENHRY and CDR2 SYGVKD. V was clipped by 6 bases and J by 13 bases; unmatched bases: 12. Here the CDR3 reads CAISPDGQEPQFF. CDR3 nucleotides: TGTGCCATCAGCCCCGACGGACAGGAACCTCAGTTCTTC.

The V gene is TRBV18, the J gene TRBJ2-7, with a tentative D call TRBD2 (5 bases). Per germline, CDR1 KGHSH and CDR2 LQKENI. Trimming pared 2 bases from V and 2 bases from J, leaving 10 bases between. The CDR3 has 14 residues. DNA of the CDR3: TGTGCCAGCTCACCAAGGACTCAGACCTACGAGCAGTACTTC. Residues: CASSPRTQTYEQYF. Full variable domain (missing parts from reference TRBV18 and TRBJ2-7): NAGVMQNPRHLVRRRGQEARLRCSPMKGHSHVYWYRQLPEEGLKFMVYLQKENIIDESGMPKERFSAEFPKEGPSILRIQQVVRGDSAAYFCASSPRTQTYEQYFGPGTRLTVT.

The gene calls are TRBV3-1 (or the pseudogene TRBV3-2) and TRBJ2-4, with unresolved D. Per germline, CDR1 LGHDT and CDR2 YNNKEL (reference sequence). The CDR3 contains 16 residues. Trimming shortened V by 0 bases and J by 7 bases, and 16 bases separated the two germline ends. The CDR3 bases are TGTGCCAGCAGCCAAGATATCCAGCGCCCCTTTAACATTCAGTACTTC. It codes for CASSQDIQRPFNIQYF.

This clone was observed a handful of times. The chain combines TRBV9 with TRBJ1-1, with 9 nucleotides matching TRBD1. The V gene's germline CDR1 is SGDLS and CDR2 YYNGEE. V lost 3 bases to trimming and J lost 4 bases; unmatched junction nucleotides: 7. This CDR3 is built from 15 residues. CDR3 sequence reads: CASSDPQGAPTEAFF. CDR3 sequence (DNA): TGTGCCAGCAGCGACCCACAGGGGGCGCCCACTGAAGCTTTCTTT. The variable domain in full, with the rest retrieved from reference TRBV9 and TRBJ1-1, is DSGVTQTPKHLITATGQRVTLRCSPRSGDLSVYWYQQSLDQGLQFLIQYYNGEERAKGNILERFSAQQFPDLHSELNLSSLELGDSALYFCASSDPQGAPTEAFFGQGTRLTVV.

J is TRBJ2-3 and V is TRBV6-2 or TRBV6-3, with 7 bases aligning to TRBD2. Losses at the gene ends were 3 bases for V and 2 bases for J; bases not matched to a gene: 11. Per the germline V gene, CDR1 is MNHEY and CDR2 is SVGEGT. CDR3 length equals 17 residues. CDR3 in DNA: TGTGCCAGCAGTTATTTCTCGAGCGGGGAGTCCACAGATACGCAGTATTTT. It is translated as CASSYFSSGESTDTQYF.

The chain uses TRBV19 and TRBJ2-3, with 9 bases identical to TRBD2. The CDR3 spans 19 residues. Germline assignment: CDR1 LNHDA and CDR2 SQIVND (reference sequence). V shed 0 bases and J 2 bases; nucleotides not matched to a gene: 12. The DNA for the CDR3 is TGTGCCAGTAGTATAGAGAGTTGGTTTAGCGGGGGACCCACAGATACGCAGTATTTT. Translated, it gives CASSIESWFSGGPTDTQYF. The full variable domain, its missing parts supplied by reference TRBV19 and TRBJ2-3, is DGGITQSPKYLFRKEGQNVTLSCEQNLNHDAMYWYRQDPGQGLRLIYYSQIVNDFQKGDIAEGYSVSREKKESFPLTVTSAQKNPTAFYLCASSIESWFSGGPTDTQYFGPGTRLTVL.

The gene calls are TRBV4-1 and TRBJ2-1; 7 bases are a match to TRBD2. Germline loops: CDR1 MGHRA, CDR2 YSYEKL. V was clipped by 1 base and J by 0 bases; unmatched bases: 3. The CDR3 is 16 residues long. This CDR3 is CASSQVLAGSYNEQFF. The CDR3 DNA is TGCGCCAGCAGCCAAGTATTAGCGGGCTCCTACAATGAGCAGTTCTTC.

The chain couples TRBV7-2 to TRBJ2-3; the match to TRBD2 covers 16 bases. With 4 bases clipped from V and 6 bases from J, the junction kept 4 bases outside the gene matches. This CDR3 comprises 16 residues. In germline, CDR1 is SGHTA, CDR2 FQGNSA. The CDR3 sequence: CASSSGLAGGLDTQYF. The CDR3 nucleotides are TGTGCCAGCAGCTCGGGACTAGCGGGGGGGCTGGATACGCAGTATTTT.

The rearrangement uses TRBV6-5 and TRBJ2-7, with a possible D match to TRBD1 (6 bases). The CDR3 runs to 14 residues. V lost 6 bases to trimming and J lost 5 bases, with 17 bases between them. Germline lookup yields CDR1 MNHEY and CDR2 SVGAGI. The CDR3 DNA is TGTGCCAGCAGCTCGCGCAGGGGCGGCAACGAGCAGTACTTC. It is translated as CASSSRRGGNEQYF.

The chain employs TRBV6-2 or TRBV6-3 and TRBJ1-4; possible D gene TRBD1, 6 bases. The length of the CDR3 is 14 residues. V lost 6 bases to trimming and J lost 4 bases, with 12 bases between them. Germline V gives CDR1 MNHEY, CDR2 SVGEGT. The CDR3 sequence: CASSFTGFNEKLFF. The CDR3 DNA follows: TGTGCCAGCAGCTTCACAGGGTTTAATGAAAAACTGTTTTTT.

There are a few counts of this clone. This CDR3 is CASTPNNAGLPSPHSTDTQYF. The CDR3 nucleotides read TGTGCCAGCACCCCTAACAATGCTGGACTACCGTCCCCGCATAGCACAGATACGCAGTATTTT. This chain joins TRBV27 and TRBJ2-3, with a tentative D call TRBD2 (6 bases). Trimming took 7 bases from V and 0 from J, leaving 32 bases between them. The length of the CDR3 is 21 residues. Per germline, CDR1 MNHEY and CDR2 SMNVEV (reference sequence).

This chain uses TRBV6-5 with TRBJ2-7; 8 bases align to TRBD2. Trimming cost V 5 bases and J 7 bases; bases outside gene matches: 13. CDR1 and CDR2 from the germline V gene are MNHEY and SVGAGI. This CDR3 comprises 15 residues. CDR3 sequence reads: CASSIQVAGRREQYV. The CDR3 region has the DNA TGTGCCAGCAGTATACAGGTAGCGGGAAGAAGAGAGCAGTACGTC.

The CDR3 DNA sequence: TGCGCCAGCAGCCAAGAGGACAGGGGGCTTGAAGCTTTCTTT. As protein: CASSQEDRGLEAFF. V and J are TRBV4-1 and TRBJ1-1; 11 bases map to TRBD1. The CDR3 is 14 residues long. Germline-derived CDR1 and CDR2 are MGHRA and YSYEKL. The V segment lost 0 bases and the J segment 7 bases; nucleotides outside the gene matches: 1.

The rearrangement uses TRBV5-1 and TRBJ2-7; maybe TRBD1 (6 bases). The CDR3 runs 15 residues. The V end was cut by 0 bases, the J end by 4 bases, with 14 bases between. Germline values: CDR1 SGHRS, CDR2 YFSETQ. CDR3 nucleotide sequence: TGCGCCAGCAGCTTGGTCTGGGACAAGGCTTACGAGCAGTACTTC. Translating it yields CASSLVWDKAYEQYF.

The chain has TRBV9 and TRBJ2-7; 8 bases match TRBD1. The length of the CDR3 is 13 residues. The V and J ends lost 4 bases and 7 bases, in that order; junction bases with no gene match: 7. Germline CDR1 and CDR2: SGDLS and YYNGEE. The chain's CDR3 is CASSQGQVGEQYF. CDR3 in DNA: TGTGCCAGCAGCCAGGGACAGGTGGGGGAGCAGTACTTC.